Following are 27 T cell receptor beta chains from one sample sequenced in a study of CD8+ T cells in alopecia areata. As to treatment: oral pan-JAK inhibitor, 5-10 mg twice daily. Extracted RNA was reverse transcribed, and the resulting cDNA served as sequencing template. The method was immunoSEQ multiplex PCR; TCRdb's version includes in-frame clones alone and lacks a portion of them. The sample has under 200,000 clones, 50% to 65% seen once; the top ten hold 14%. The specimen comprised CD4+ T cells sorted from blood, sampled at week 24, from a patient treated with tofacitinib. The origin of the receptors is a human donor with alopecia areata.

The chain carries TRBV30 and TRBJ1-5; no definite D call. The germline V gene encodes CDR1 GTSNPN and CDR2 SVGIG (reference sequence). The CDR3 runs to 13 residues. V lost 3 bases, J lost 12 bases, and 18 bases lay in between. CDR3 nucleotides: TGTGCCTGGAGGGACTCCGGACGGCCGCACCAGCATTTT. Its protein product is CAWRDSGRPHQHF. Full variable domain (missing parts from reference TRBV30 and TRBJ1-5): SQTIHQWPATLVQPVGSPLSLECTVEGTSNPNLYWYRQAAGRGLQLLFYSVGIGQISSEVPQNLSASRPQDRQFILSSKKLLLSDSGFYLCAWRDSGRPHQHFGDGTRLSIL.

J is TRBJ1-2 and V is TRBV15, with a tentative D call TRBD1 (5 bases). CDR3 length: 16 residues. V was cut by 1 base and J by 5 bases, with 17 bases left in between. CDR1 and CDR2 from the germline V gene are LNHNV and YYDKDF (reference sequence). CDR3 sequence: CATSRVLRDYEYGYTF. The CDR3 DNA reads as TGTGCCACCAGCAGAGTCCTCCGGGACTATGAATATGGCTACACCTTC.

This chain uses TRBV7-9 with TRBJ2-7; D gene ambiguous. The V end lost 1 base, the J end lost 0 bases, and 7 bases lay between the germline ends. CDR1 is SEHNR, CDR2 FQNEAQ, per germline (reference sequence). This CDR3 is 14 amino acids long. The CDR3 coding sequence is TGTGCCAGCAGCTTAGGGCCGCTCTCCTACGAGCAGTACTTC. Translation gives CASSLGPLSYEQYF.

The J gene is TRBJ1-5, the V gene TRBV7-2, with D perhaps TRBD1 (5 bases). Germline V gene data show CDR1 as SGHTA and CDR2 as FQGNSA. The CDR3 length is 15 residues. V lost 0 bases to trimming and J lost 0 bases, with 6 bases between them. In DNA form, the CDR3 reads TGTGCCAGCAGCTTAGCGGGGGGTAGCAATCAGCCCCAGCATTTT. Residues: CASSLAGGSNQPQHF.

This clone was seen a few times. The chain uses TRBV18 and TRBJ1-1; D is undetermined. CDR3 length: 13 residues. Trimming cost V 5 bases and J 2 bases, with 9 bases left between them. CDR1 is KGHSH, CDR2 LQKENI, per germline. In nucleotides, the CDR3 is TGTGCCAGCTCAGCAAAACACAACACTGAAGCTTTCTTT. Its protein is CASSAKHNTEAFF.

This chain uses TRBV30 with TRBJ2-3; TRBD2 matches at 9 bases. The V gene end was trimmed by 5 bases and the J gene end by 7 bases; junction bases not matched to a gene: 10. Germline CDR1 GTSNPN, CDR2 SVGIG (reference sequence). The CDR3 covers 14 residues. The CDR3 is CAWLPGTSINTQYF. The CDR3 nucleotides are TGTGCCTGGTTACCCGGGACTAGCATTAATACGCAGTATTTT.

The chain is built from TRBV7-2 and TRBJ1-5; D perhaps matches TRBD1 (5 bases). This CDR3 has 14 residues. V dropped 2 bases and J dropped 4 bases, with 9 bases sitting between them. In germline, CDR1 is SGHTA, CDR2 FQGNSA. Written as DNA, the CDR3 is TGTGCCAGCAGCTTATGGGGCGGGAATCAGCCCCAGCATTTT. Translating it yields CASSLWGGNQPQHF. The whole variable domain, remainder taken from reference TRBV7-2 and TRBJ1-5, is GAGVSQSPSNKVTEKGKDVELRCDPISGHTALYWYRQSLGQGLEFLIYFQGNSAPDKSGLPSDRFSAERTGGSVSTLTIQRTQQEDSAVYLCASSLWGGNQPQHFGDGTRLSIL.

The gene calls are TRBV2 and TRBJ2-7, with 12 bases matching TRBD2. With 5 bases clipped from V and 6 bases from J, the junction kept 8 bases outside the gene matches. The CDR3 consists of 15 residues. Germline lookup yields CDR1 SNHLY and CDR2 FYNNEI. In nucleotides, the CDR3 is TGTGCCAGCAGTCCTCAAGGACTAGCGGGGTCCGAGCAGTACTTC. Translation gives CASSPQGLAGSEQYF.

The rearrangement uses TRBV2 and TRBJ2-7; D perhaps matches TRBD2 (5 bases). V dropped 9 bases and J dropped 3 bases, with 9 bases sitting between them. The CDR3 length is 11 residues. Looked up from germline, CDR1 is SNHLY and CDR2 is FYNNEI. The CDR3 DNA reads TGTGCCAGTTTCCGGGACTACGAGCAGTACTTC. Its protein is CASFRDYEQYF.

This clone appeared a few times. The V gene is TRBV29-1, the J gene TRBJ1-2; D remains unclear. V shed 7 bases and J shed 3 bases, with 18 bases lying between them. This CDR3 has 14 residues. Germline-derived CDR1 and CDR2 are SQVTM and ANQGSEA. CDR3 DNA sequence: TGCAGCGCCAATCCCGCAGACCGGGACTATGGCTACACCTTC. It encodes CSANPADRDYGYTF.

This chain links TRBV6-1 with TRBJ2-7; D tentatively reads TRBD1 or TRBD2 (5 bases each). The ends were cut back, 6 bases at V and 3 bases at J, with 12 bases in the middle. The V gene's germline CDR1 is MNHNS and CDR2 SASEGT. The CDR3 has 13 amino acids. The CDR3 coding sequence is TGTGCCAGCAGATCATCTGGGGGCTACGAGCAGTACTTC. It is translated as CASRSSGGYEQYF.

The gene calls are TRBV10-3 and TRBJ2-3; D possibly corresponds to TRBD2 (5 bases). Trimming left V 4 bases short and J 0 bases short, with 8 bases between. This CDR3 contains 14 residues. In germline, CDR1 is ENHRY, CDR2 SYGVKD. Here the CDR3 DNA reads TGTGCCATCAGTGCTAGCCCGAGCACAGATACGCAGTATTTT. Its protein product is CAISASPSTDTQYF.

This clone was counted once. This chain links TRBV27 with TRBJ1-1; D possibly corresponds to TRBD1 (6 bases). The V end lost 6 bases, the J end lost 7 bases, and 18 bases lay between the germline ends. The CDR3 contains 14 residues. Looked up from germline, CDR1 is MNHEY and CDR2 is SMNVEV (reference sequence). The CDR3 DNA reads TGTGCCAGCAGCCTATATGGACAGAGCAATGAAGCTTTCTTT. Translating gives CASSLYGQSNEAFF.

The chain employs TRBV25-1 and TRBJ1-2; a possible D gene is TRBD1 (5 bases). The CDR3 spans 13 residues. Germline V gene sequence: CDR1 MGHDK, CDR2 SYGVNS. Trimming cost V 4 bases and J 4 bases, with 10 bases left between them. CDR3 nucleotides: TGTGCCAGCAGTGGCGGGACGGCCTATGGCTACACCTTC. Amino acid sequence: CASSGGTAYGYTF.

The CDR3 nucleotides read TGCGCCAGCAGTACCCCGGGAAGGTCGGATACGCAGTATTTT. Encoded protein: CASSTPGRSDTQYF. This chain uses TRBV10-2 with TRBJ2-3, with D possibly being TRBD2 (5 bases). The CDR3 consists of 14 residues. CDR1 is WSHSY, CDR2 SAAADI, per germline. V was clipped by 5 bases and J by 6 bases, with 15 bases between them.

This chain links TRBV5-1 with TRBJ2-7, with TRBD2 identical over 9 bases. This CDR3 is built from 15 residues. Losses at the gene ends were 3 bases for V and 0 bases for J; bases not matched to a gene: 4. Looked up from germline, CDR1 is SGHRS and CDR2 is YFSETQ. The DNA of the CDR3 is TGCGCCAGCAGCTCCCGCGGGGGGGCCTCCTACGAGCAGTACTTC. Amino acid sequence: CASSSRGGASYEQYF.

The CDR3 sequence: CASSFPPGTVFGYTF. The CDR3 nucleotides read TGTGCCAGCAGCTTCCCTCCAGGGACGGTATTTGGCTACACCTTC. This chain uses TRBV7-2 with TRBJ1-2, with a possible D match to TRBD1 (5 bases). Looked up from germline, CDR1 is SGHTA and CDR2 is FQGNSA. This CDR3 is built from 15 residues. Deletions cut 3 bases from V and 7 bases from J, with 18 bases between.

This clone has only a few counts. The chain has TRBV5-5 and TRBJ2-3, with unresolved D. V lost 1 base and J 1 base, leaving 4 bases between the germline ends. Germline CDR1 reads SGHKS; CDR2 reads YYEKEE (reference sequence). The CDR3 is 13 amino acids. CDR3 amino acids: CASSLWGTDTQYF. CDR3 coding DNA: TGTGCCAGCAGCTTGTGGGGCACAGATACGCAGTATTTT.

This CDR3 is CASSQPNRNAFF. CDR3 coding DNA: TGTGCCAGCAGCCAACCCAACAGGAATGCTTTCTTT. The chain has TRBV14 and TRBJ1-1; weak D call: TRBD1 (5 bases). CDR3 size: 12 residues. V was shortened by 2 bases and J by 11 bases, with 12 bases between the two germline ends. Germline lookup yields CDR1 SGHDN and CDR2 FVKESK. Together with reference TRBV14 and TRBJ1-1, the CDR3 gives the full variable domain: EAGVTQFPSHSVIEKGQTVTLRCDPISGHDNLYWYRRVMGKEIKFLLHFVKESKQDESGMPNNRFLAERTGGTYSTLKVQPAELEDSGVYFCASSQPNRNAFFGQGTRLTVV.

Details on this clone: The same CDR3 also results from other DNA sequences found in this sample. V and J are TRBV11-2 and TRBJ2-1, with unresolved D. The CDR3 has 11 residues. With 0 bases removed from V and 6 bases from J, the gap between germline ends came to 0 bases. Germline lookup yields CDR1 SGHAT and CDR2 FQNNGV. CDR3 in DNA: TGTGCCAGCAGCTTAGACAATGAGCAGTTCTTC. This encodes CASSLDNEQFF.

The chain is built from TRBV29-1 and TRBJ2-3; D is uncertain. Germline V gives CDR1 SQVTM, CDR2 ANQGSEA. The CDR3 runs to 13 residues. Trimming cost V 4 bases and J 0 bases, with 8 bases left between them. The CDR3 nucleotides are TGCAGCGTTGCCGGAGCTAGCACAGATACGCAGTATTTT. Encoded protein: CSVAGASTDTQYF.

A few counts support this clone. The V call is TRBV15, the J call TRBJ2-3; 10 bases map to TRBD1. V gave up 5 bases and J gave up 6 bases; unmatched junction bases: 8. CDR1 is LNHNV, CDR2 YYDKDF, per germline (reference sequence). The CDR3 is 15 residues long. CDR3 in amino acids: CATSARDRGFDTQYF. CDR3 DNA sequence: TGTGCCACCAGCGCCCGGGACAGGGGATTCGATACGCAGTATTTT. The full variable domain, its missing parts supplied by reference TRBV15 and TRBJ2-3, is DAMVIQNPRYQVTQFGKPVTLSCSQTLNHNVMYWYQQKSSQAPKLLFHYYDKDFNNEADTPDNFQSRRPNTSFCFLDIRSPGLGDTAMYLCATSARDRGFDTQYFGPGTRLTVL.

A remark on this clone: The sample holds other DNA sequences that translate to the same CDR3. The J gene is TRBJ1-1, the V gene TRBV29-1; weak D call: TRBD1 (6 bases). The CDR3 covers 12 residues. V was pared by 5 bases and J by 2 bases, with 9 bases between. CDR1 is SQVTM and CDR2 is ANQGSEA in the germline V gene. This CDR3 reads CSVRGLNTEAFF. The CDR3 DNA is TGCAGCGTTAGGGGGTTAAACACTGAAGCTTTCTTT.

V gene TRBV6-5 combines with J gene TRBJ2-3; D is ambiguous. Trimming left V 5 bases short and J 6 bases short, with 9 bases between. CDR3 size: 12 residues. Per germline, CDR1 MNHEY and CDR2 SVGAGI. CDR3 nucleotides: TGTGCCAGCAGTCCCCAAGCCGATACGCAGTATTTT. The encoded protein is CASSPQADTQYF.

V is TRBV29-1 and J is TRBJ1-2, with D perhaps TRBD1 (6 bases). Between the trimmed V and J ends, which lost 7 bases and 0 bases, there was a span of 18 bases. The CDR3 is 15 residues long. Germline V gives CDR1 SQVTM, CDR2 ANQGSEA. This chain's CDR3 is CSAAGGGYTNYGYTF. CDR3 sequence (DNA): TGCAGCGCTGCCGGTGGGGGCTACACTAACTATGGCTACACCTTC.

The chain has TRBV19 and TRBJ1-5; no definite D call. Trimming took off 2 bases at V and 2 bases at J, with 10 bases between the two ends. From germline, CDR1 is LNHDA and CDR2 SQIVND (reference sequence). This CDR3 spans 15 amino acids. The CDR3 DNA reads as TGTGCCAGTAGTATATCTGGGCTTGGCAATCAGCCCCAGCATTTT. This codes for CASSISGLGNQPQHF.

The V call is TRBV7-2, the J call TRBJ2-5; no firm D call. Germline CDR1 SGHTA, CDR2 FQGNSA. Between the trimmed V and J ends, which lost 1 base and 2 bases, there was a span of 11 bases. CDR3 length equals 15 residues. CDR3 sequence (DNA): TGTGCCAGCAGCTTAGGTTTCGGCGTTCAAGAGACCCAGTACTTC. Translated, it gives CASSLGFGVQETQYF.